This T cell receptor beta chain derives from a study of memory B cells and T cells in multiple sclerosis. Study-wide findings and caveats: Normalization was needed because clone-set size differences affected shared clonotype counts.

CDR1 is LGHNA, CDR2 YNFKEQ, per germline. This CDR3 comprises 18 residues. The V end lost 0 bases, the J end lost 7 bases, and 24 bases lay between the germline ends. Assay used: immunoSEQ multiplex PCR; TCRdb lists only in-frame clones, some missing. The data contain tens of thousands of clones, about 82% of them singletons. After stimulus-free culture, autoproliferating CFSE-dim and non-proliferating CFSE-high T cells were sequenced separately. Cultures began with 45 million to 50 million CFSE-labeled PBMCs, unstimulated for 7 days, with replicate wells pooled. Without exogenous stimuli, about 0.51 uM CFSE-labeled PBMCs were cultured serum-free. With respect to this clone: The antigen is undetermined.

This clonotype was obtained from a human donor with multiple sclerosis. The chain has TRBV4-2 and TRBJ1-2; D call uncertain. Sequenced material: PBMCs from blood kept in culture. CDR3 amino acids: CASSQDLRTLNYGSGYTF. The CDR3, as DNA: TGTGCCAGCAGCCAAGATCTCCGAACTCTAAACTATGGCAGTGGCTACACCTTC.